A single sample gave rise to the 14 T cell receptor beta chains below, sequenced in a study of T cell clones after liver transplantation (dated by TCRdb to between 2018 and 2020). The library relied on the immunoSEQ multiplex PCR assay. This is the immuneACCESS table as TCRdb keeps it, with only in-frame sequences that have V and J called. A part of the clones is gone; compared with another copy, unresolved V genes explain less than half, and the rest is unexplained. The sample table records about 33,000 clones; just under 95% of these occur just once. Clones ranked in the top ten supply roughly 25% of the sample. Sequences were derived from CD8+ T cells from blood, sampled 12 months after liver transplant. The receptors come from a human patient who received a liver transplant. Some T cells may be donor cells from the graft after a transplant.

The J gene is TRBJ2-7, the V gene TRBV6-1, with D perhaps matching TRBD2 (6 bases). Germline V gene lookup returns CDR1 MNHNS and CDR2 SASEGT. The CDR3 extends over 14 amino acids. V gave up 3 bases and J gave up 3 bases, with 12 bases separating them. CDR3: CASSDGGVSYEQYF. The CDR3, as DNA: TGTGCCAGCAGTGACGGGGGAGTAAGCTACGAGCAGTACTTC.

This clone appeared a single time. The genes are TRBV9 and TRBJ2-7, with unresolved D. V lost 4 bases, J lost 2 bases, and 16 bases lay in between. There are 15 residues in the CDR3. Germline-derived CDR1 and CDR2 are SGDLS and YYNGEE. This CDR3 is CASSSTPGPTYEQYF. In DNA, the CDR3 is TGTGCCAGCAGCTCTACACCCGGGCCCACCTACGAGCAGTACTTC.

This sequence joins TRBV4-1 and TRBJ2-7; 7 bases agree with TRBD1. Trimming at V came to 0 bases and at J to 2 bases, leaving 10 bases not matched to a gene. From germline, CDR1 is MGHRA and CDR2 YSYEKL. The CDR3 is 17 residues long. The CDR3 region is CASSQDRETGLTYEQYF. In nucleotides, the CDR3 is TGCGCCAGCAGCCAAGACCGAGAGACAGGGTTAACCTACGAGCAGTACTTC.

This chain links TRBV28 with TRBJ2-3; possible D gene TRBD1, 6 bases. The V gene's germline CDR1 is MDHEN and CDR2 SYDVKM. CDR3 length equals 16 residues. V was shortened by 7 bases and J by 5 bases, with 22 bases between the two germline ends. CDR3 in amino acids: CASTTYRDINQDTQYF. The DNA of the CDR3 is TGTGCCAGCACCACATACCGGGACATAAATCAAGATACGCAGTATTTT.

The J gene is TRBJ2-2, the V gene TRBV6-5; 9 nucleotides match TRBD2. Germline lookup yields CDR1 MNHEY and CDR2 SVGAGI. The V segment lost 5 bases and the J segment 6 bases; nucleotides outside the gene matches: 7. The CDR3 covers 15 residues. Here the CDR3 DNA reads TGTGCCAGCAGTAAAGGGACTAGCTTCTCCGGGGAGCTGTTTTTT. Its translation: CASSKGTSFSGELFF.

Here the CDR3 reads CASSLGQGSPGLLYEQYF. The CDR3 DNA reads as TGTGCCAGCAGCTTAGGACAGGGTAGTCCGGGACTACTCTACGAGCAGTACTTC. This chain links TRBV11-3 with TRBJ2-7; tentatively, D is TRBD1 or TRBD2 (7 bases each). Between the trimmed V and J ends, which lost 1 base and 3 bases, there was a span of 22 bases. This CDR3 spans 18 amino acids. CDR1 SGHNT and CDR2 YENEEA come from the germline V gene.

The chain recombines TRBV7-3 with TRBJ2-7; TRBD1 aligns across 9 bases. Germline V gene lookup returns CDR1 SGHTA and CDR2 FQGTGA. This CDR3 comprises 13 residues. With V trimmed by 3 bases and J by 3 bases, 0 bases remained unmatched. The CDR3 spells CASSLTGGYEQYF. CDR3 coding DNA: TGTGCCAGCAGCTTGACAGGGGGCTACGAGCAGTACTTC.

The count of this clone is one. The rearrangement uses TRBV5-4 and TRBJ2-7; TRBD2 aligns across 8 bases. Germline V CDR1 and CDR2: SGHNT, YYREEE (reference sequence). V shed 0 bases, J shed 5 bases, and the junction held 16 bases outside the gene matches. This CDR3 has 18 amino acids. The CDR3 loop is CASSLAPLFERELDEQYF. For the CDR3, the DNA is TGTGCCAGCAGCTTGGCTCCCCTTTTCGAGCGGGAGCTTGACGAGCAGTACTTC.

The chain uses TRBV29-1 and TRBJ1-1; TRBD1 matches 9 bases. Germline V lookup: CDR1 SQVTM, CDR2 ANQGSEA. The CDR3 extends over 15 amino acids. J lost 5 bases, V lost 1 base, and 8 bases had no gene match. The CDR3 reads CSVEGTGDARTEAFF. Written as DNA, the CDR3 is TGCAGCGTTGAAGGGACAGGGGACGCGAGAACTGAAGCTTTCTTT. The variable domain in full, completed from reference TRBV29-1 and TRBJ1-1, reads SAVISQKPSRDICQRGTSLTIQCQVDSQVTMMFWYRQQPGQSLTLIATANQGSEATYESGFVIDKFPISRPNLTFSTLTVSNMSPEDSSIYLCSVEGTGDARTEAFFGQGTRLTVV.

The chain couples TRBV9 to TRBJ1-1; D not certain. With 3 bases removed from V and 1 base from J, the gap between germline ends came to 22 bases. This CDR3 is 18 amino acids long. CDR1 SGDLS and CDR2 YYNGEE come from the germline V gene. The CDR3 DNA reads as TGTGCCAGCAGCGAATCGCGGGAGGAGCGCGCGGGGAACACTGAAGCTTTCTTT. It translates to CASSESREERAGNTEAFF.

V usage is TRBV7-2 and J usage is TRBJ2-1; 16 positions agree with TRBD2. J lost 2 bases, V lost 5 bases, and 9 bases had no gene match. This CDR3 region has 19 residues. Per the germline V gene, CDR1 is SGHTA and CDR2 is FQGNSA. This chain's CDR3 is CASSQDGTSGREAYNEQFF. The CDR3 bases are TGTGCCAGCAGCCAGGATGGGACTAGCGGGAGGGAAGCCTACAATGAGCAGTTCTTC.

This rearrangement joins TRBV5-6 to TRBJ2-5, with TRBD1 identical over 7 bases. The V gene end was trimmed by 0 bases and the J gene end by 3 bases; junction bases not matched to a gene: 8. This CDR3 has 16 residues. CDR1 is SGHDT and CDR2 is YYEEEE in the germline V gene. The CDR3 DNA reads TGTGCCAGCAGCTTGGCCGAGCGAGACAGGGAAGAGACCCAGTACTTC. This sequence encodes CASSLAERDREETQYF.

This chain connects TRBV7-2 to TRBJ2-1; TRBD2 matches 8 bases. Germline CDR1 is SGHTA and CDR2 is FQGNSA. Losses at the gene ends were 7 bases for V and 8 bases for J; bases not matched to a gene: 4. The CDR3 consists of 12 residues. The CDR3 here is CASTAGADEQFF. As DNA, the CDR3 is TGTGCCAGCACAGCGGGAGCCGATGAGCAGTTCTTC.

The V call is TRBV27, the J call TRBJ2-1; TRBD2 agrees at 10 bases. CDR3 size: 16 residues. CDR1 and CDR2 from the germline V gene are MNHEY and SMNVEV (reference sequence). The J segment lost 4 bases and the V segment lost 3 bases, leaving 6 bases of the junction unmatched. CDR3: CASSFIGTSEYNEQFF. The DNA for the CDR3 is TGTGCCAGCAGTTTCATCGGGACTAGCGAATACAATGAGCAGTTCTTC.